These T cell receptor beta chains were read from a single sample in a study of T-cell reconstitution after alpha-beta-depleted transplantation in children. In TCRdb, the PCR reads were re-called with MiXCR into one record per CDR3 protein. The profile shows about 440,000 distinct CDR3 sequences, around two fifths of them singletons. The source was PBMCs, collected before TCRalphabeta/CD19-depleted stem cell transplant. These receptors were taken from a girl under 10 years old with aplastic anemia, due to receive a stem cell transplant. Both conserved end residues are part of each CDR3. The D gene is left open where the match is weak. A row's size may be missing; if present it is once, few, many or a size class.

J | size | V | D | CDR3 | DNA
TRBJ2-7 | . | TRBV7-2 | TRBD1 | CASALKGTGQQSYEQYF | TGTGCCAGCGCTCTTAAGGGAACGGGACAGCAATCCTACGAGCAGTACTTC
TRBJ1-5 | . | TRBV20-1 | TRBD1 | CSAKDRSGNQPQHF | TGCAGTGCTAAGGACAGGTCCGGCAATCAGCCCCAGCATTTT
TRBJ2-3 | few | TRBV7-6 | TRBD2 | CASSGPREAGGRTDTQYF | TGTGCCAGCAGCGGGCCCCGCGAAGCGGGAGGACGCACAGATACGCAGTATTTT
TRBJ2-3 | . | TRBV6-1 | . | CASAISEGVVSTDTQYF | TGTGCCAGCGCGATTTCCGAAGGGGTTGTAAGCACAGATACGCAGTATTTT
TRBJ1-1 | . | TRBV5-1 | . | CASSTWGETENTEAFF | TGCGCCAGCAGCACCTGGGGCGAGACGGAGAACACTGAAGCTTTCTTT
TRBJ2-1 | . | TRBV28 | TRBD2 | CASSHPGGRADNEQFF | TGTGCCAGCAGTCACCCGGGCGGGAGGGCCGACAATGAGCAGTTCTTC
TRBJ2-3 | . | TRBV7-3 | . | CASSLDPEGVYTQYF | TGTGCCAGCAGCTTAGACCCGGAAGGAGTATATACGCAGTATTTT
TRBJ2-1 | . | TRBV5-1 | . | CASSVANPYNEQFF | TGCGCCAGCAGCGTGGCAAATCCCTACAATGAGCAGTTCTTC
TRBJ2-1 | few | TRBV12-3/TRBV12-4 | TRBD2 | CASSPKLAGVTYNEQFF | TGTGCCAGCAGTCCCAAGTTAGCGGGAGTGACTTACAATGAGCAGTTCTTC
TRBJ2-5 | . | TRBV7-2 | TRBD2 | CASSLSGTSGSETQYF | TGTGCCAGCAGCCTTTCCGGGACTAGCGGGAGCGAGACCCAGTACTTC
TRBJ1-1 | . | TRBV20-1 | . | CSANRDLAFF | TGCAGTGCGAACCGGGACTTAGCTTTCTTT
TRBJ2-2 | . | TRBV5-1 | TRBD1 | CASSPPGQGSTGELFF | TGCGCCAGCAGCCCACCGGGACAGGGGAGCACCGGGGAGCTGTTTTTT
TRBJ2-1 | few | TRBV29-1 | TRBD2 | CSVTGLAGAEQFF | TGCAGCGTCACGGGACTAGCGGGGGCTGAGCAGTTCTTC
TRBJ2-3 | many | TRBV9 | . | CASSVAAGPEGTQYF | TGTGCCAGCAGCGTAGCGGCAGGGCCTGAGGGGACGCAGTATTTT
TRBJ2-7 | . | TRBV7-2 | TRBD2 | CASSLTTSGSYEQYF | TGTGCCAGCAGCTTAACGACTAGCGGGAGCTACGAGCAGTACTTC
TRBJ2-4 | once | TRBV5-6 | . | CASSFGRRSSTKNIQYF | TGTGCCAGCAGCTTTGGTAGGAGATCTAGTACCAAAAACATTCAGTACTTC
TRBJ2-1 | . | TRBV7-2 | TRBD2 | CASSFGTSGTQQFF | TGTGCCAGCAGCTTTGGGACTAGCGGGACTCAGCAGTTCTTC
TRBJ2-1 | many | TRBV12-3/TRBV12-4 | . | CASRYYLGVDNEQFF | TGTGCCAGCAGATACTACCTTGGGGTAGACAATGAGCAGTTCTTC
TRBJ2-7 | . | TRBV5-1 | TRBD1 | CASSTAGGSSYEQYF | TGCGCCAGCAGCACGGCAGGGGGAAGCTCCTACGAGCAGTACTTC
TRBJ2-1 | few | TRBV20-1 | . | CSARADGDNEQFF | TGCAGTGCTCGCGCCGACGGCGACAATGAGCAGTTCTTC
TRBJ2-3 | . | TRBV5-1 | . | CASSFQRTDTQYF | TGCGCCAGCAGCTTCCAGCGGACAGATACGCAGTATTTT
TRBJ1-2 | . | TRBV20-1 | . | CSAEERFYGYTF | TGCAGTGCAGAGGAACGATTCTATGGCTACACCTTC
TRBJ2-3 | once | TRBV5-1 | . | CASTGFRTDTQYF | TGCGCCAGTACGGGTTTTAGGACAGATACGCAGTATTTT
TRBJ2-1 | once | TRBV4-1 | TRBD2 | CASSQVSGRADGEEFF | TGCGCCAGCAGCCAAGTCAGCGGGAGGGCCGACGGTGAGGAGTTCTTC
TRBJ2-3 | . | TRBV29-1 | . | CSVRGLGDTDTQYF | TGCAGCGTTAGAGGGTTAGGGGACACAGATACGCAGTATTTT
TRBJ2-3 | few | TRBV29-1 | . | CSVGFTSADTQYF | TGCAGCGTTGGGTTTACGAGCGCAGATACGCAGTATTTT
TRBJ1-5 | . | TRBV7-2 | . | CASSLEGGDQPQHF | TGTGCCAGCAGCTTAGAAGGAGGGGACCAGCCCCAGCATTTT
TRBJ2-1 | many | TRBV25-1 | TRBD2 | CASQTPAGGTQFF | TGTGCCAGCCAGACTCCAGCGGGAGGCACGCAGTTCTTC
TRBJ2-1 | many | TRBV9 | . | CASSVEDGRGNNEQFF | TGTGCCAGCAGCGTAGAGGACGGGAGAGGGAACAATGAGCAGTTCTTC
TRBJ2-1 | many | TRBV12-3/TRBV12-4 | . | CASSFRERGEQFF | TGTGCCAGCAGTTTCCGGGAGAGGGGTGAGCAGTTCTTC
TRBJ2-2 | . | TRBV20-1 | . | CSARGRGLDGELFF | TGCAGTGCTAGAGGTCGCGGTTTGGACGGGGAGCTGTTTTTT
TRBJ2-3 | few | TRBV10-3 | . | CAISIRREDTQYF | TGTGCCATCAGTATCCGGCGTGAAGATACGCAGTATTTT
TRBJ1-1 | . | TRBV27 | TRBD1 | CASSGQTGTLSEAFF | TGTGCCAGCAGTGGACAGACAGGGACTCTATCTGAAGCTTTCTTT
TRBJ1-2 | . | TRBV11-2 | . | CASSQAGAYGYTF | TGTGCCAGCAGCCAGGCAGGGGCCTATGGCTACACCTTC
TRBJ2-3 | . | TRBV10-1 | TRBD2 | CASRDSGSTDTQYF | TGCGCCAGCAGAGACAGCGGGAGTACAGATACGCAGTATTTT
TRBJ2-3 | . | TRBV6-4 | . | CASSEIGGADTQYF | TGTGCCAGCAGTGAGATAGGAGGGGCAGATACGCAGTATTTT
TRBJ2-2 | few | TRBV27 | TRBD2 | CASSASPGLAGVASNTGELFF | TGTGCCAGCAGTGCATCACCGGGACTAGCGGGAGTAGCCTCGAACACCGGGGAGCTGTTTTTT
TRBJ1-1 | . | TRBV6-5 | TRBD1 | CASSSRQGIEAFF | TGTGCCAGCAGTTCCCGACAGGGGATTGAAGCTTTCTTT
TRBJ2-7 | . | TRBV5-1 | TRBD2 | CASSLASTSGGGEQYF | TGCGCCAGCAGCTTGGCCTCGACTAGCGGGGGAGGAGAGCAGTACTTC
TRBJ2-3 | . | TRBV6-1 | . | CASRDRPSSTDTQYF | TGTGCCAGCAGAGACAGACCATCTAGCACAGATACGCAGTATTTT
TRBJ2-7 | . | TRBV28 | TRBD2 | CASSLNALAVAYEQYF | TGTGCCAGCAGTTTAAACGCTCTAGCGGTTGCCTACGAGCAGTACTTC
TRBJ1-1 | . | TRBV20-1 | . | CSARGSENTEAFF | TGCAGTGCTAGGGGGTCAGAGAACACTGAAGCTTTCTTT
TRBJ2-1 | . | TRBV24-1 | . | CATSQQGSGVNNEQFF | TGTGCCACCAGTCAACAGGGATCTGGGGTTAACAATGAGCAGTTCTTC
TRBJ2-1 | . | TRBV29-1 | TRBD1 | CSVSETGVRYNEQFF | TGCAGCGTTTCGGAAACAGGGGTGAGATACAATGAGCAGTTCTTC
TRBJ1-5 | few | TRBV20-1 | TRBD1 | CSASDRGQQPQHF | TGCAGTGCTTCTGACAGGGGTCAACAGCCCCAGCATTTT
TRBJ2-7 | few | TRBV5-1 | TRBD1 | CASSRQGQGFREQYF | TGCGCCAGCAGCCGTCAAGGACAGGGGTTTAGGGAGCAGTACTTC